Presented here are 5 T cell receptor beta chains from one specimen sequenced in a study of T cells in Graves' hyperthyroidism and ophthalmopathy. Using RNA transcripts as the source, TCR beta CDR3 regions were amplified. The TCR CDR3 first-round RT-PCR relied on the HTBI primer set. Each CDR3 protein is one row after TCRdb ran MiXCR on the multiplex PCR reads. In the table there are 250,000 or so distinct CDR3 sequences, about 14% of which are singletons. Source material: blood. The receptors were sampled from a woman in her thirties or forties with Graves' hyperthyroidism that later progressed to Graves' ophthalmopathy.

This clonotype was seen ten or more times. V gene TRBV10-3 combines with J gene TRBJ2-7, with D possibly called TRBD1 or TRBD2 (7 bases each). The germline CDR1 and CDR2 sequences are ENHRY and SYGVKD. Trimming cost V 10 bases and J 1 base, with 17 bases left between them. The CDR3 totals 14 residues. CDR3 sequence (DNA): TGTGCCACACAGCGGGACAGTGCTTCCTACGAGCAGTACTTC. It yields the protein CATQRDSASYEQYF.

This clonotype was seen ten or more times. The CDR3 DNA reads as TGTGCCAGCAGCCACAGAGGAGGGCGGGATTACTACGAGCAGTACTTC. It translates to CASSHRGGRDYYEQYF. The chain recombines TRBV12-3 or TRBV12-4 with TRBJ2-7, with TRBD2 as a possible D gene (6 bases). CDR3 length equals 16 residues. The V and J ends lost 6 bases and 3 bases respectively, with 21 bases between them.

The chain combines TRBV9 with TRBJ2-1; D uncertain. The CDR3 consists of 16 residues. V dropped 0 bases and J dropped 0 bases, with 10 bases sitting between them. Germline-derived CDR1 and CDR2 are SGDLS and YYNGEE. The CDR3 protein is CASSVAGQHSYNEQFF. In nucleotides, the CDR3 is TGTGCCAGCAGCGTAGCCGGGCAGCACTCCTACAATGAGCAGTTCTTC. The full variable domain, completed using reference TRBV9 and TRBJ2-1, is DSGVTQTPKHLITATGQRVTLRCSPRSGDLSVYWYQQSLDQGLQFLIQYYNGEERAKGNILERFSAQQFPDLHSELNLSSLELGDSALYFCASSVAGQHSYNEQFFGPGTRLTVL.

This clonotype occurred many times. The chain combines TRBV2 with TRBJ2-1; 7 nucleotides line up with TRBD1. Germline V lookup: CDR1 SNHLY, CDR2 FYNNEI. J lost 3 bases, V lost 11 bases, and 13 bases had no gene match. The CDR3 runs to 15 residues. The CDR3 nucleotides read TGTGCCGCTCAGGGGGTACCTCAAAACTACAATGAGCAGTTCTTC. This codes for CAAQGVPQNYNEQFF.

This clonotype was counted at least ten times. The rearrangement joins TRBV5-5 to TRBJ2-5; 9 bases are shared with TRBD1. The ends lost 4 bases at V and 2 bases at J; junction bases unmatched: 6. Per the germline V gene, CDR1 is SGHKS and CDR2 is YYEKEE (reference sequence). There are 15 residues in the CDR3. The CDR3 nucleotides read TGTGCCAGCAGCCCCTGGGGACAGGGACAAGAGACCCAGTACTTC. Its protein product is CASSPWGQGQETQYF.